Presented here are 10 T cell receptor beta chains from one specimen sequenced in a study of T cell repertoires in cytomegalovirus infection. These receptors have no known antigen. TCRdb fed the reads into MiXCR, producing one record per CDR3 protein. Of about 890,000 distinct CDR3 sequences in the sample, roughly 31% are singletons; the top ten hold more than 13%. The starting material was cultured CD8+ T cells from PBMCs, obtained from culture after CMV antigen stimulation. The receptors originated from a human donor in good health (CMV status not recorded). Some clones in this sample may be carry-over from other donors' samples.

V usage is TRBV19 and J usage is TRBJ2-1, with D tentatively TRBD2 (5 bases). This CDR3 is built from 15 residues. The V end lost 7 bases, the J end lost 8 bases, and 21 bases lay between the germline ends. Germline CDR1 LNHDA, CDR2 SQIVND (reference sequence). The CDR3 region is CASKSEPFSSDEQFF. CDR3 sequence (DNA): TGTGCCAGTAAAAGCGAGCCCTTTAGTAGCGATGAGCAGTTCTTC.

The chain is built from TRBV6-2 or TRBV6-3 and TRBJ2-1; 8 nucleotides match TRBD1. The CDR3 runs to 15 residues. The trim removed 6 bases at V and 0 bases at J, leaving 4 bases unmatched. CDR1 is MNHEY and CDR2 is SVGEGT in the germline V gene. The CDR3 loop is CASRLDRGSYNEQFF. The CDR3 DNA reads as TGTGCCAGCAGACTAGACAGGGGCTCCTACAATGAGCAGTTCTTC.

This chain connects TRBV2 to TRBJ2-7; D gene uncertain. This CDR3 has 13 residues. Germline CDR1 reads SNHLY; CDR2 reads FYNNEI. Trimming removed 6 bases from V and 0 bases from J, with 9 bases in between. CDR3 in DNA: TGTGCCAGCAGCGGGTGGGGCTCCTACGAGCAGTACTTC. This encodes CASSGWGSYEQYF.

To note about this clonotype: This may be a read error, as it is one base from a much larger clone. The V call is TRBV6-5, the J call TRBJ2-3; D is undetermined. This CDR3 has 15 amino acids. From germline, CDR1 is MNHEY and CDR2 SVGAGI. Trimming took 0 bases from V and 2 from J, leaving 9 bases between them. Here the CDR3 DNA reads TGTGCCAGCAGTTACTCGAGGTACCTCACAGATACGCAGTATTTT. It translates to CASSYSRYLTDTQYF.

The chain has TRBV7-9 and TRBJ2-4; 8 bases line up with TRBD2. Germline trimming cut 5 bases from V and 1 base from J; bases unmatched to any gene: 7. This CDR3 is built from 16 residues. Germline V gene lookup returns CDR1 SEHNR and CDR2 FQNEAQ (reference sequence). CDR3 bases: TGTGCCAGCAGCCCGACGGGGGGGGCCGCCAAAAACATTCAGTACTTC. Its protein product is CASSPTGGAAKNIQYF.

V and J are TRBV2 and TRBJ2-7, with 14 bases aligning to TRBD2. The V segment lost 1 base and the J segment 8 bases; nucleotides outside the gene matches: 13. CDR3 size: 18 residues. CDR1 is SNHLY and CDR2 is FYNNEI in the germline V gene. The CDR3 sequence: CASSEGPGLAGARGKQYF. DNA of the CDR3: TGTGCCAGCAGTGAAGGCCCGGGACTAGCGGGGGCTAGGGGGAAGCAGTACTTC.

This clonotype was seen a handful of times. The chain links TRBV6-2 or TRBV6-3 to TRBJ2-5; D might be TRBD1 or TRBD2, each matching 7 bases. Per germline, CDR1 MNHEY and CDR2 SVGEGT. V gave up 8 bases and J gave up 1 base, with 17 bases separating them. This CDR3 is built from 15 residues. The DNA for the CDR3 is TGTGCCAGCCGCAGGGGGGGGACCTCCCAAGAGACCCAGTACTTC. This gives the protein CASRRGGTSQETQYF.

This clonotype was observed a handful of times. The chain combines TRBV9 with TRBJ2-5; unclear D gene. The CDR3 extends over 14 amino acids. Germline assignment: CDR1 SGDLS and CDR2 YYNGEE. V was shortened by 1 base and J by 0 bases, with 7 bases between the two germline ends. The CDR3 DNA reads TGTGCCAGCAGCGTACTATCAGACCAAGAGACCCAGTACTTC. Its translation: CASSVLSDQETQYF.

The chain uses TRBV28 and TRBJ2-7; D gene unclear. From germline, CDR1 is MDHEN and CDR2 SYDVKM. Between the trimmed V and J ends, which lost 4 bases and 4 bases, there was a span of 14 bases. The CDR3 totals 14 residues. The CDR3, as DNA: TGTGCCAGCAGTTCCTCTTTGAGCCAATACGAGCAGTACGTC. Protein: CASSSSLSQYEQYV.

The chain recombines TRBV20-1 with TRBJ2-7; 11 positions match TRBD1. J gave up 3 bases and V 5 bases, and 6 bases lay outside the gene matches. The CDR3 length is 14 residues. Per germline, CDR1 DFQATT and CDR2 SNEGSKA (reference sequence). CDR3: CSAPGQGVNYEQYV. The CDR3 nucleotides read TGCAGTGCTCCGGGACAGGGGGTAAACTACGAGCAGTACGTC.